The 22 T cell receptor beta chains in this list originate from one sample, sequenced in a study of patients and donors after allogeneic stem cell transplantation. MiXCR, applied by TCRdb to the RT-PCR reads, yields one record per CDR3 protein. Here the sample spans approximately 150,000 distinct CDR3 sequences, approximately 31% being singletons. Material for sequencing was blood, either unsorted or a sorted T cell fraction (not recorded which). The receptors derive from a human donor who was either an allogeneic HSCT recipient or a stem cell or donor lymphocyte infusion donor (not recorded which). It is not recorded whose cells these are; they may come from a transplant donor.

The chain links TRBV21-1 to TRBJ2-7; the table calls TRBD1, which could not be checked here. TRBV21-1 is termed a pseudogene. This CDR3 has 14 residues. The CDR3 is CASSPDPICYEQYF. DNA of the CDR3: TGTGCCAGCAGTCCCGACCCCATCTGCTACGAGCAGTACTTC.

A few counts support this clonotype. CDR3 in amino acids: CASSQTPGQEYSPLHF. CDR3 nucleotide sequence: TGCGCCAGCAGCCAGACACCGGGACAGGAATATTCACCCCTCCACTTT. The chain uses TRBV4-1 and TRBJ1-6, with 8 bases that match TRBD1. From germline, CDR1 is MGHRA and CDR2 YSYEKL. This CDR3 is 16 amino acids long. V lost 3 bases, J lost 8 bases, and 9 bases stayed unmatched.

This clonotype appeared a few times. The CDR3 reads CASSLTGDVSYNSPLHF. CDR3 coding DNA: TGTGCCAGCAGTTTAACAGGGGATGTCTCCTATAATTCACCCCTCCACTTT. The rearrangement links TRBV27 to TRBJ1-6; 7 positions agree with TRBD1. Germline V gene lookup returns CDR1 MNHEY and CDR2 SMNVEV (reference sequence). The CDR3 extends over 17 amino acids. Trimming removed 2 bases from V and 0 bases from J; junction bases left unmatched: 4.

The chain combines TRBV5-1 with TRBJ2-5; unclear D gene. CDR1 is SGHRS and CDR2 is YFSETQ in the germline V gene. This CDR3 is built from 13 residues. V lost 3 bases to trimming and J lost 0 bases, with 6 bases between them. The CDR3: CASSSTYQETQYF. The CDR3 nucleotides read TGCGCCAGCAGCTCCACGTACCAAGAGACCCAGTACTTC. The full variable domain, rest sourced from reference TRBV5-1 and TRBJ2-5, is KAGVTQTPRYLIKTRGQQVTLSCSPISGHRSVSWYQQTPGQGLQFLFEYFSETQRNKGNFPGRFSGRQFSNSRSEMNVSTLELGDSALYLCASSSTYQETQYFGPGTRLLVL.

The CDR3 region has the DNA TGTGCCAGCTCCGGGACAGGGGTACCCGAGCAGTACTTC. Its translation is CASSGTGVPEQYF. The V and J genes are TRBV27 and TRBJ2-7; 10 positions agree with TRBD1. Trimming cost V 8 bases and J 6 bases; bases outside gene matches: 7. The CDR3 runs 13 residues. Germline loops: CDR1 MNHEY, CDR2 SMNVEV (reference sequence).

This clonotype was found many times. The rearrangement joins TRBV28 to TRBJ1-1; 7 bases line up with TRBD1. The length of the CDR3 is 16 residues. V shed 2 bases and J 5 bases; nucleotides not matched to a gene: 11. Germline loops: CDR1 MDHEN, CDR2 SYDVKM. The CDR3 reads CASSLGPTGRGTEAFF. CDR3 bases: TGTGCCAGCAGTTTAGGCCCGACAGGGCGAGGGACTGAAGCTTTCTTT.

Notes on this clonotype: At one boundary the junction diverges from the germline segment, which might be a read error. The chain uses TRBV7-7 and TRBJ1-4; D is perhaps TRBD1 (6 bases). Germline V gives CDR1 SSHAT, CDR2 FNYEAQ (reference sequence). This CDR3 contains 13 residues. The CDR3 region is CASSVDRNEKLFF. Here the CDR3 DNA reads TGTGCTAGCAGCGTCGACAGGAATGAAAAACTGTTTTTT.

The sample holds a few counts of this clonotype. This chain uses TRBV20-1 with TRBJ2-2; TRBD1 is a possible D gene (5 bases). Trimming cost V 5 bases and J 3 bases, with 7 bases left between them. This CDR3 contains 12 residues. CDR1 is DFQATT and CDR2 is SNEGSKA in the germline V gene (reference sequence). Here the CDR3 reads CSAQGHTGELFF. DNA for the CDR3: TGCAGTGCTCAGGGCCACACCGGGGAGCTGTTTTTT.

This chain joins TRBV5-1 and TRBJ2-2; D may be TRBD2 (6 bases). Germline V lookup: CDR1 SGHRS, CDR2 YFSETQ. Trimming removed 1 base at V and 5 bases at J, with 12 bases between. This CDR3 is 15 amino acids long. CDR3 amino acids: CASSLYGAGTGELFF. As DNA, the CDR3 is TGCGCCAGCAGCTTGTACGGTGCGGGGACCGGGGAGCTGTTTTTT.

V and J are TRBV20-1 and TRBJ1-4; D is perhaps TRBD1 (6 bases). This CDR3 spans 16 amino acids. With 1 base removed from V and 4 bases from J, the gap between germline ends came to 16 bases. The germline V gene encodes CDR1 DFQATT and CDR2 SNEGSKA (reference sequence). CDR3 residues: CSARARWTAFNEKLFF. The CDR3, as DNA: TGCAGTGCTAGAGCCCGATGGACAGCGTTTAATGAAAAACTGTTTTTT.

The genes are TRBV6-2 or TRBV6-3 and TRBJ2-7; TRBD2 matches at 11 bases. This CDR3 comprises 16 residues. Per germline, CDR1 MNHEY and CDR2 SVGEGT. J was trimmed by 2 bases and V by 4 bases; bases with no gene match: 7. Here the CDR3 reads CASSFQPGLAAYEQYF. CDR3 coding DNA: TGTGCCAGCAGTTTCCAACCGGGACTAGCGGCCTACGAGCAGTACTTC.

A note on this clonotype: Just one base apart from a much larger clone, this may be a read error. The chain has TRBV7-7 and TRBJ2-3, with 7 bases aligning to TRBD2. This CDR3 spans 16 amino acids. Germline V lookup: CDR1 SSHAT, CDR2 FNYEAQ (reference sequence). CDR3 coding DNA: TGTGCTAGCAGCTTAGGGGCTAGCGGAATCACAGATATGCAGTATTTT. Protein: CASSLGASGITDMQYF.

This chain links TRBV18 with TRBJ1-1; D possibly corresponds to TRBD1 (5 bases). Germline V gene sequence: CDR1 KGHSH, CDR2 LQKENI. CDR3 size: 13 residues. The V end lost 3 bases, the J end lost 8 bases, and 13 bases lay between the germline ends. The CDR3 is CASSPSTDGEAFF. CDR3 DNA: TGTGCCAGCTCACCTTCGACAGATGGGGAAGCTTTCTTT.

The chain carries TRBV10-3 and TRBJ1-5, with no clear D. From germline, CDR1 is ENHRY and CDR2 SYGVKD. The CDR3 has 14 amino acids. The ends were cut back, 4 bases at V and 1 base at J, with 8 bases in the middle. CDR3 protein: CAISGVPSNQPQHF. The CDR3 coding sequence is TGTGCCATCAGTGGTGTACCGAGCAATCAGCCCCAGCATTTT.

V and J are TRBV6-1 and TRBJ2-3; D remains unclear. The CDR3 sequence is 15 residues long. V was shortened by 4 bases and J by 0 bases, with 11 bases between the two germline ends. CDR1 and CDR2 from the germline V gene are MNHNS and SASEGT. CDR3: CASSASRTSTDTQYF. For the CDR3, the DNA is TGTGCCAGCAGTGCATCCCGGACGAGCACAGATACGCAGTATTTT.

This clonotype was counted a few times. The chain couples TRBV18 to TRBJ1-4, with 11 nucleotides matching TRBD1. This CDR3 contains 14 residues. The germline gives CDR1 KGHSH, CDR2 LQKENI. V shed 4 bases, J shed 6 bases, and the junction held 1 base outside the gene matches. In nucleotides, the CDR3 is TGTGCCAGCTCACGGGACAGGGGGTATGAAAAACTGTTTTTT. This gives the protein CASSRDRGYEKLFF.

This clonotype was seen once. This rearrangement joins TRBV12-3 or TRBV12-4 to TRBJ2-7, with D hard to call. V lost 4 bases to trimming and J lost 5 bases, with 9 bases between them. This CDR3 contains 12 residues. The CDR3 is CASSSSHHEQYF. DNA for the CDR3: TGTGCCAGCAGTTCCAGCCACCACGAGCAGTACTTC.

This sequence joins TRBV5-1 and TRBJ1-2, with D maybe TRBD1 (5 bases). With 6 bases removed from V and 5 bases from J, the gap between germline ends came to 11 bases. The CDR3 covers 12 residues. Germline CDR1 SGHRS, CDR2 YFSETQ. The CDR3: CASTDRFYGYTF. CDR3 DNA sequence: TGCGCCAGCACCGACAGATTTTATGGCTACACCTTC.

The chain recombines TRBV15 with TRBJ2-1, with D unclear. The V end was cut by 0 bases, the J end by 9 bases, with 9 bases between. The CDR3 extends over 13 amino acids. Germline lookup yields CDR1 LNHNV and CDR2 YYDKDF (reference sequence). The CDR3: CATSRDFPLEQFF. The CDR3 region has the DNA TGTGCCACCAGCAGAGATTTTCCCCTTGAGCAGTTCTTC. Looking up the rest from reference TRBV15 and TRBJ2-1 gives the full variable domain: DAMVIQNPRYQVTQFGKPVTLSCSQTLNHNVMYWYQQKSSQAPKLLFHYYDKDFNNEADTPDNFQSRRPNTSFCFLDIRSPGLGDTAMYLCATSRDFPLEQFFGPGTRLTVL.

This chain uses TRBV3-1 with TRBJ2-2; D is undetermined. The CDR3 has 16 residues. The germline CDR1 and CDR2 sequences are LGHDT and YNNKEL (reference sequence). Trimming took off 0 bases at V and 3 bases at J, with 11 bases between the two ends. DNA for the CDR3: TGTGCCAGCAGCCAAGATCGCCCCACCGACACCGGGGAGCTGTTTTTT. It is translated as CASSQDRPTDTGELFF.

This clonotype has only a few counts. The V call is TRBV4-2, the J call TRBJ1-5; 7 bases match TRBD1. V trimming: 5 bases; J trimming: 4 bases; junction bases outside the gene matches: 8. The CDR3 covers 15 residues. CDR1 is LGHNA and CDR2 is YNFKEQ in the germline V gene. In DNA, the CDR3 is TGTGCCAGCAGCGACCCACAGGGGCAGAATCAGCCCCAGCATTTT. This sequence encodes CASSDPQGQNQPQHF.

This clonotype was observed a handful of times. The chain combines TRBV6-6 with TRBJ2-1, with D perhaps matching TRBD1 or TRBD2 (5 bases each). CDR1 is MNHNY, CDR2 SVGAGI, per germline (reference sequence). Trimming removed 7 bases from V and 4 bases from J, with 23 bases in between. This CDR3 is 17 amino acids long. This CDR3 is CASNPRVQLAGYNEQFF. The CDR3 nucleotides are TGTGCCAGCAACCCCAGGGTCCAGCTAGCTGGGTACAATGAGCAGTTCTTC.